The 29 T cell receptor beta chains below all came from one sample that was sequenced in a study of control samples from healthy donors and cancer patients. Profiling relied on immunoSEQ multiplex PCR, and the TCRdb table lists in-frame clones only, not all of them. The data hold about 34,000 clones, with around 87% observed a single time. What was sequenced was PBMCs. The receptors derive from a middle-aged woman with lung cancer.

The genes are TRBV6-2 or TRBV6-3 and TRBJ2-3, with 9 bases identical to TRBD2. The CDR3 is 17 amino acids. Losses at the gene ends were 2 bases for V and 0 bases for J; bases not matched to a gene: 6. In germline, CDR1 is MNHEY, CDR2 SVGEGT. CDR3 sequence reads: CASSYGASGASTDTQYF. CDR3 DNA: TGTGCCAGCAGTTACGGGGCTAGCGGGGCCAGCACAGATACGCAGTATTTT.

V and J are TRBV11-2 and TRBJ1-4; D unclear. Germline values: CDR1 SGHAT, CDR2 FQNNGV. The CDR3 is 15 amino acids. The V gene lost 3 bases and the J gene lost 3 bases, with 11 bases spanning the gap. The CDR3 DNA sequence: TGTGCCAGCAGCTTCTCACAGAACTCTAATGAAAAACTGTTTTTT. Amino acid sequence: CASSFSQNSNEKLFF.

The V and J genes are TRBV12-3 or TRBV12-4 and TRBJ2-1; 7 bases align to TRBD2. Unmatched junction bases numbered 3, after V lost 7 bases and J lost 6 bases. The CDR3 consists of 12 residues. The chain's CDR3 is CASKASGNEQFF. The CDR3 nucleotides are TGTGCCAGCAAAGCTAGCGGCAATGAGCAGTTCTTC.

The CDR3 spells CASSQTRDYNEQFF. CDR3 sequence (DNA): TGTGCCAGCAGCCAGACCCGGGACTACAATGAGCAGTTCTTC. The chain recombines TRBV3-1 (or the pseudogene TRBV3-2) with TRBJ2-1, with D possibly matching TRBD2 (5 bases). The CDR3 has 14 residues. Trimming cost V 3 bases and J 3 bases, with 9 bases left between them. The germline gives CDR1 LGHDT, CDR2 YNNKEL (reference sequence).

This chain connects TRBV19 to TRBJ2-1; 11 bases agree with TRBD2. With 7 bases clipped from V and 9 bases from J, the junction kept 11 bases outside the gene matches. There are 15 residues in the CDR3. From germline, CDR1 is LNHDA and CDR2 SQIVND (reference sequence). The CDR3 nucleotides read TGTGCCAGTACCGCACCACTAGCGGGGGCAGGTGAGCAGTTCTTC. It translates to CASTAPLAGAGEQFF.

The rearrangement joins TRBV5-1 to TRBJ2-7; 8 bases are a match to TRBD1. The CDR3 has 12 amino acids. V shed 7 bases and J 3 bases; nucleotides not matched to a gene: 3. Germline loops: CDR1 SGHRS, CDR2 YFSETQ. The CDR3 DNA follows: TGCGCCAGCCAGGGGGCTGGCTACGAGCAGTACTTC. The encoded protein is CASQGAGYEQYF.

V is TRBV5-1 and J is TRBJ1-4; weak D call: TRBD1 (6 bases). V shed 0 bases and J shed 5 bases, with 14 bases lying between them. The germline V gene has CDR1 SGHRS and CDR2 YFSETQ. The CDR3 sequence is 16 residues long. The CDR3 sequence: CASSLGRAGENEKLFF. DNA for the CDR3: TGCGCCAGCAGCTTGGGAAGGGCAGGGGAGAATGAAAAACTGTTTTTT.

The chain joins TRBV7-7 to TRBJ1-1; no clear D gene. Germline CDR1 is SSHAT and CDR2 is FNYEAQ (reference sequence). Trimming took off 3 bases at V and 1 base at J, with 6 bases between the two ends. The CDR3 has 13 amino acids. CDR3 residues: CASSFSQNTEAFF. The CDR3 bases are TGTGCCAGCAGCTTTTCGCAGAACACTGAAGCTTTCTTT.

This clone was found a few times. This chain joins TRBV6-4 and TRBJ2-3, with D possibly being TRBD2 (6 bases). V lost 3 bases, J lost 1 base, and 11 bases lay in between. Germline assignment: CDR1 MRHNA and CDR2 SNTAGT. This CDR3 has 15 residues. DNA of the CDR3: TGTGCCAGCAGTGAAACGGGGGTCGGCACAGATACGCAGTATTTT. It is translated as CASSETGVGTDTQYF.

The chain couples TRBV18 to TRBJ2-2; no firm D call. The CDR3 loop spans 13 amino acids. Germline CDR1 KGHSH, CDR2 LQKENI. V shed 3 bases and J shed 6 bases, with 8 bases lying between them. CDR3 sequence reads: CASSPSTAGELFF. CDR3 DNA sequence: TGTGCCAGCTCACCGTCGACCGCCGGGGAGCTGTTTTTT.

V is TRBV7-9 and J is TRBJ1-1, with D possibly being TRBD1 (6 bases). The CDR3 has 14 amino acids. Germline assignment: CDR1 SEHNR and CDR2 FQNEAQ (reference sequence). V dropped 6 bases and J dropped 5 bases, with 16 bases sitting between them. Written as DNA, the CDR3 is TGTGCCAGCAGTCCAGTAACAGGGACTACTGAAGCTTTCTTT. Its translation: CASSPVTGTTEAFF.

V gene TRBV25-1 combines with J gene TRBJ1-2, with D possibly being TRBD1 (5 bases). The CDR3 is made up of 13 amino acids. V lost 6 bases and J lost 4, with 12 bases in between. CDR1 is MGHDK and CDR2 is SYGVNS in the germline V gene. CDR3 region: CASSEGQFYGYTF. CDR3 sequence (DNA): TGTGCCAGCAGCGAGGGGCAGTTCTATGGCTACACCTTC.

The chain is built from TRBV5-4 and TRBJ1-1; D is unclear. The germline CDR1 and CDR2 sequences are SGHNT and YYREEE (reference sequence). V lost 0 bases and J 4 bases, leaving 7 bases between the germline ends. There are 13 residues in the CDR3. CDR3 amino acids: CASSLGFVTEAFF. CDR3 DNA sequence: TGTGCCAGCAGCTTGGGATTTGTCACTGAAGCTTTCTTT.

The V call is TRBV30, the J call TRBJ2-3, with a possible D match to TRBD1 (7 bases). Between the trimmed V and J ends, which lost 0 bases and 1 base, there was a span of 11 bases. The CDR3 runs 15 residues. Germline V gene sequence: CDR1 GTSNPN, CDR2 SVGIG (reference sequence). This chain's CDR3 is CAWSVPRGGTDTQYF. The CDR3 DNA reads as TGTGCCTGGAGTGTACCCAGGGGGGGCACAGATACGCAGTATTTT.

The chain employs TRBV5-8 and TRBJ1-5; maybe TRBD1 (5 bases). Trimming left V 1 base short and J 0 bases short, with 14 bases between. This CDR3 is built from 17 residues. Germline values: CDR1 SGHTS, CDR2 YDEGEE. This CDR3 reads CASSLIRQSLSNQPQHF. The CDR3 bases are TGTGCCAGCAGCTTGATCCGACAGAGTCTTAGCAATCAGCCCCAGCATTTT.

The CDR3 DNA reads as TGTGCCAGCAGCTTAGGTCCGGGAAATATGGCTGGCACCTTC. Translating it yields CASSLGPGNMAGTF. V usage is TRBV7-6 and J usage is TRBJ1-2, with D unresolved. V was shortened by 1 base and J by 13 bases, with 19 bases between the two germline ends. There are 14 residues in the CDR3. The germline V gene encodes CDR1 SGHVS and CDR2 FNYEAQ.

The CDR3 protein is CASSGTGRKGYTF. CDR3 sequence (DNA): TGTGCCAGCAGTGGAACAGGGCGGAAAGGCTACACCTTC. The V and J genes are TRBV25-1 and TRBJ1-2, with a possible D match to TRBD1 (6 bases). The germline V gene encodes CDR1 MGHDK and CDR2 SYGVNS. The CDR3 consists of 13 residues. The ends were cut back, 4 bases at V and 8 bases at J, with 14 bases in the middle.

CDR3 nucleotides: TGTGCCTGGAGTTTGAGGGGCGAGCAGTACTTC. Its translation is CAWSLRGEQYF. The chain joins TRBV30 to TRBJ2-7; either TRBD1 or TRBD2 may supply D (5 bases each). The CDR3 spans 11 residues. V was trimmed by 2 bases and J by 6 bases, leaving 8 bases between them. Germline CDR1 reads GTSNPN; CDR2 reads SVGIG (reference sequence).

J is TRBJ2-7 and V is TRBV7-8; 8 positions agree with TRBD1. Germline CDR1 is SGHVS and CDR2 is FQNEAQ. This CDR3 comprises 15 residues. Losses at the gene ends were 5 bases for V and 1 base for J; bases not matched to a gene: 7. CDR3: CASSLPGQASYEQYF. CDR3 coding DNA: TGTGCCAGCAGCCTTCCGGGACAGGCTTCCTACGAGCAGTACTTC.

V usage is TRBV7-2 and J usage is TRBJ2-5, with D maybe TRBD2 (7 bases). V lost 6 bases and J lost 5, with 13 bases in between. The CDR3 runs 13 residues. The germline V gene encodes CDR1 SGHTA and CDR2 FQGNSA. In nucleotides, the CDR3 is TGTGCCAGCAGGGAAGGGGGGGGCGAGACCCAGTACTTC. It encodes CASREGGGETQYF.

The chain recombines TRBV12-3 or TRBV12-4 with TRBJ2-2, with a tentative D call TRBD1 (6 bases). Trimming took off 6 bases at V and 5 bases at J, with 7 bases between the two ends. CDR3 length: 12 residues. CDR3 nucleotides: TGTGCCAGCAGACAGGGAACCGGGGAGCTGTTTTTT. It encodes CASRQGTGELFF.

This clone was observed once. The chain recombines TRBV15 with TRBJ2-7; D may be TRBD2 (5 bases). Germline lookup yields CDR1 LNHNV and CDR2 YYDKDF (reference sequence). V was shortened by 0 bases and J by 0 bases, with 9 bases between the two germline ends. The CDR3 runs 15 residues. In DNA, the CDR3 is TGTGCCACCAGCAGAGAGGTGGCGGGCTCCTACGAGCAGTACTTC. Its translation: CATSREVAGSYEQYF.

The V call is TRBV19, the J call TRBJ2-3, with 7 bases that match TRBD1. The CDR3 spans 15 residues. The V segment lost 3 bases and the J segment 2 bases; nucleotides outside the gene matches: 5. Germline V CDR1 and CDR2: LNHDA, SQIVND (reference sequence). CDR3 loop: CASSIGQATTDTQYF. DNA for the CDR3: TGTGCCAGTAGTATTGGACAGGCGACCACAGATACGCAGTATTTT.

A few counts support this clone. This chain joins TRBV4-1 and TRBJ2-5; TRBD1 aligns across 7 bases. The CDR3 sequence is 15 residues long. CDR1 and CDR2 (germline): MGHRA, YSYEKL. J lost 2 bases, V lost 4 bases, and 7 bases had no gene match. Here the CDR3 reads CASSPRQGEQETQYF. For the CDR3, the DNA is TGCGCCAGCAGCCCACGTCAGGGGGAGCAAGAGACCCAGTACTTC.

The chain combines TRBV6-2 or TRBV6-3 with TRBJ2-5; 8 bases map to TRBD2. V trimming: 6 bases; J trimming: 4 bases; junction bases outside the gene matches: 1. Germline CDR1 MNHEY, CDR2 SVGEGT. The CDR3 covers 12 residues. CDR3: CASSGLAETQYF. In nucleotides, the CDR3 is TGTGCCAGCAGCGGACTAGCAGAGACCCAGTACTTC.

This chain joins TRBV9 and TRBJ2-5, with TRBD2 identical over 9 bases. Germline V lookup: CDR1 SGDLS, CDR2 YYNGEE. With 3 bases clipped from V and 2 bases from J, the junction kept 5 bases outside the gene matches. This CDR3 is 15 amino acids long. Here the CDR3 reads CASSGAGGTQETQYF. In nucleotides, the CDR3 is TGTGCCAGCAGCGGAGCGGGGGGCACACAAGAGACCCAGTACTTC.

As for this clone: Other DNA sequences in this specimen translate into the identical CDR3. The rearrangement joins TRBV7-9 to TRBJ2-3; 8 positions agree with TRBD2. CDR3 length equals 16 residues. Germline values: CDR1 SEHNR, CDR2 FQNEAQ (reference sequence). V shed 5 bases, J shed 2 bases, and the junction held 9 bases outside the gene matches. CDR3 amino acids: CASSTRAGANTDTQYF. In DNA, the CDR3 is TGTGCCAGCAGCACGCGAGCGGGGGCCAACACAGATACGCAGTATTTT.

The rearrangement uses TRBV15 and TRBJ1-5, with unresolved D. The V and J ends lost 4 bases and 2 bases respectively, with 6 bases between them. The CDR3 loop spans 13 amino acids. CDR1 is LNHNV, CDR2 YYDKDF, per germline (reference sequence). The DNA of the CDR3 is TGTGCCACCAGCACCCAGGGCAATCAGCCCCAGCATTTT. It yields the protein CATSTQGNQPQHF.

The V and J genes are TRBV13 and TRBJ2-6; perhaps TRBD2 as D (5 bases). The V end lost 4 bases, the J end lost 0 bases, and 10 bases lay between the germline ends. CDR1 PRHDT and CDR2 FYEKMQ come from the germline V gene (reference sequence). The CDR3 is 16 amino acids. In DNA form, the CDR3 reads TGTGCCAGCAGCTCGTCGGGGATCTCTGGGGCCAACGTCCTGACTTTC. Translation gives CASSSSGISGANVLTF.